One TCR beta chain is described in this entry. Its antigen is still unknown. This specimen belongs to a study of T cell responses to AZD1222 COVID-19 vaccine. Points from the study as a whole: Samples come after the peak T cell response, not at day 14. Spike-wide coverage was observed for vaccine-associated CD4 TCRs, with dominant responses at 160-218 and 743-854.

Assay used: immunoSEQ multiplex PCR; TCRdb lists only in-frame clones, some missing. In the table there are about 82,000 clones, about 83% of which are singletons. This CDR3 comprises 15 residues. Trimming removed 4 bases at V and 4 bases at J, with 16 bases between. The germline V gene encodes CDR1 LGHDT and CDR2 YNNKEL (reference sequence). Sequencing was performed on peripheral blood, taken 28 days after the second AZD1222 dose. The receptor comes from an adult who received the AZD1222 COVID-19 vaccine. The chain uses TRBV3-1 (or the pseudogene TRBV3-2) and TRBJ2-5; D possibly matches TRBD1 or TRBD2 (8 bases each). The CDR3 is CASSPGGAGGETQYF. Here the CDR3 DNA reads TGTGCCAGCAGCCCAGGGGGCGCGGGGGGAGAGACCCAGTACTTC.